This TCR beta chain was captured by sequencing in a study of T cell changes during pregnancy in multiple sclerosis. This table comes from immunoSEQ multiplex PCR, and its TCRdb copy is limited to in-frame clones, with some not included. The sample includes 55,000 or so clones, about 92% of them seen just once. The sequence was collected from a female donor in good health, enrolled as a control in a pregnancy study. The source was CD4+ T cells from peripheral blood mononuclear cells, collected after pregnancy.

The CDR3 DNA follows: TGTGCCAGCAGCATGACAGGGGTCAATCAGCCCCAGCATTTT. Translation: CASSMTGVNQPQHF. V gene TRBV7-2 combines with J gene TRBJ1-5, with 8 bases matching TRBD1. This CDR3 region has 14 residues. Germline CDR1 is SGHTA and CDR2 is FQGNSA. J gave up 3 bases and V 5 bases, and 3 bases lay outside the gene matches.